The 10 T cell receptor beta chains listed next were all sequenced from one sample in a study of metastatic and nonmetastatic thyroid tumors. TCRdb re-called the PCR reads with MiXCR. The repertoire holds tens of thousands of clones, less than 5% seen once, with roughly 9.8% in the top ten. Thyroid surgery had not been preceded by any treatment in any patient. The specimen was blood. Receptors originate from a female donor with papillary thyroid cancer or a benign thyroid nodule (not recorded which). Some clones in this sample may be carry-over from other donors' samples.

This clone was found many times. This chain's CDR3 is CASSLTSGIQETQYF. The CDR3 DNA reads as TGTGCCAGCAGCTTGACTAGCGGAATCCAAGAGACCCAGTACTTC. The chain joins TRBV5-4 to TRBJ2-5; 8 nucleotides line up with TRBD2. The V segment lost 1 base and the J segment 1 base; nucleotides outside the gene matches: 3. The CDR3 consists of 15 residues. Germline loops: CDR1 SGHNT, CDR2 YYREEE (reference sequence). Filled out from reference TRBV5-4 and TRBJ2-5, the complete variable domain reads ETGVTQSPTHLIKTRGQQVTLRCSSQSGHNTVSWYQQALGQGPQFIFQYYREEENGRGNFPPRFSGLQFPNYSSELNVNALELDDSALYLCASSLTSGIQETQYFGPGTRLLVL.

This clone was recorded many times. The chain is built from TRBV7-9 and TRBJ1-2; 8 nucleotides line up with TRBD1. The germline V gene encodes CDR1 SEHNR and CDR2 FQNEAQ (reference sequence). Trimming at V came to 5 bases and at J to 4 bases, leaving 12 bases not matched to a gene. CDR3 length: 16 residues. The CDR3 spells CASSKSQTGEVYGYTF. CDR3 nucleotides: TGTGCCAGCAGCAAAAGTCAGACAGGGGAAGTCTATGGCTACACCTTC. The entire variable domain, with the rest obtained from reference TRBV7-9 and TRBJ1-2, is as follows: DTGVSQNPRHKITKRGQNVTFRCDPISEHNRLYWYRQTLGQGPEFLTYFQNEAQLEKSRLLSDRFSAERPKGSFSTLEIQRTEQGDSAMYLCASSKSQTGEVYGYTFGSGTRLTVV.

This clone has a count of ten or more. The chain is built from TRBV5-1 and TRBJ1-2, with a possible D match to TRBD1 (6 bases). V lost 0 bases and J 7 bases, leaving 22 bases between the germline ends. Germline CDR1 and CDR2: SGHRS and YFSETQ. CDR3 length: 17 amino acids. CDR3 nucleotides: TGCGCCAGCAGCTTGGGACTAACGCACAGGGATAGCTCTGGCTACACCTTC. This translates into CASSLGLTHRDSSGYTF.

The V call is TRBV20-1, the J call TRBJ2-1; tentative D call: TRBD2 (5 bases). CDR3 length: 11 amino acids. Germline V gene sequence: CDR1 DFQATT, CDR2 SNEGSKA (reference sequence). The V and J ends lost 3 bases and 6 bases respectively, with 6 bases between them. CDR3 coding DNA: TGCAGTGCTAGTGGGAGCAATGAGCAGTTCTTC. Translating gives CSASGSNEQFF.

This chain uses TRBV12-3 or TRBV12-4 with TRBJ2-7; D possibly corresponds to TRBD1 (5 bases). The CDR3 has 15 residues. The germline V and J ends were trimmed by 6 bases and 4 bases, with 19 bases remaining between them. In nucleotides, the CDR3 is TGTGCCAGCAGCCGACGGACATGGTGCCGATACGAGCAGTACTTC. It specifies CASSRRTWCRYEQYF.

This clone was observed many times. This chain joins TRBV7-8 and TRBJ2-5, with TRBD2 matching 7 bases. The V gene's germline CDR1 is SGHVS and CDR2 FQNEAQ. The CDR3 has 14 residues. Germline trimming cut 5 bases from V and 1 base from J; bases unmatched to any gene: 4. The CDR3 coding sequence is TGTGCCAGCAGCCATAGCGGGTCCCAAGAGACCCAGTACTTC. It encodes CASSHSGSQETQYF.

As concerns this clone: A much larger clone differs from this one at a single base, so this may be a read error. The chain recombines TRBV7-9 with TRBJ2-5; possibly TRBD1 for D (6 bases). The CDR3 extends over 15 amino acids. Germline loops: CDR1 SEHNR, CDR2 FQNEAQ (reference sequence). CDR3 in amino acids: CAGSPETGTGETQYF. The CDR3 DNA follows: TGTGCCGGCAGCCCTGAAACAGGGACGGGGGAGACCCAGTACTTC. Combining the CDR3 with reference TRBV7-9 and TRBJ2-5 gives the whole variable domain DTGVSQNPRHKITKRGQNVTFRCDPISEHNRLYWYRQTLGQGPEFLTYFQNEAQLEKSRLLSDRFSAERPKGSFSTLEIQRTEQGDSAMYLCAGSPETGTGETQYFGPGTRLLVL.

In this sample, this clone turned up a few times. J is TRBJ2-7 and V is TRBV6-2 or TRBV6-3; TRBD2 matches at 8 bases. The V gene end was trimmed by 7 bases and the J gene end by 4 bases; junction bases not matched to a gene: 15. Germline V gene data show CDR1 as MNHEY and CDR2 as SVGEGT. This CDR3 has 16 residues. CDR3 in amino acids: CASMPGLGGDSYEQYF. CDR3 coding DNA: TGTGCCAGCATGCCGGGACTAGGAGGTGACTCGTACGAGCAGTACTTC.

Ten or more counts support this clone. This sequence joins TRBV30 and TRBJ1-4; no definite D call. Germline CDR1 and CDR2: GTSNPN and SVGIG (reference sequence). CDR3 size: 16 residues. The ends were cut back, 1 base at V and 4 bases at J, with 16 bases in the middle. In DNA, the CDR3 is TGTGCCTGGAGTGCGACCAAGACGGGGTTTAATGAAAAACTGTTTTTT. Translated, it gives CAWSATKTGFNEKLFF.

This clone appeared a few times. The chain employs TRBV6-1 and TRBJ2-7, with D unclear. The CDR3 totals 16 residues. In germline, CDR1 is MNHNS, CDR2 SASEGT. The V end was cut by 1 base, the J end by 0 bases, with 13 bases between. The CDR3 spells CASSEEIGKSSYEQYF. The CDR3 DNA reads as TGTGCCAGCAGTGAAGAGATAGGGAAATCCTCCTACGAGCAGTACTTC.